The 5 T cell receptor beta chains in this list originate from one sample, sequenced in a study of T-cell memory formation after mild COVID-19 (dated by TCRdb to the early 2020s). The library came from 5' RACE. TCRdb lists the instrument as Illumina NovaSeq 6000. TCRdb itself trimmed the public reads at Q25 with fastp, ran MiXCR and retained productive beta chains. Rows merge per CDR3 protein into single entries with the most common DNA and genes. For this sample the table gives hundreds of thousands of distinct CDR3 sequences, of which roughly 13% were detected only once. The top ten constitute about 24% of the sample. The sample comprised PBMCs or a T cell subset sorted from them (not recorded which). These receptors were taken from a man aged 18 to 29 who had mild COVID-19 (a few samples of this study predate the infection). The sample titles of this study are shuffled in the database, so cell type and time point are left out; the donor was told from shared clones.

The chain uses TRBV5-1 and TRBJ1-1, with D perhaps matching TRBD1 (6 bases). The CDR3 consists of 15 residues. Between the trimmed V and J ends, which lost 3 bases and 0 bases, there was a span of 12 bases. Germline values: CDR1 SGHRS, CDR2 YFSETQ. The CDR3, as DNA: TGCGCCAGCAGCTGGACAGAAACCCTGAACACTGAAGCTTTCTTT. Translation gives CASSWTETLNTEAFF.

In this sample, this clonotype turned up a few times. The J gene is TRBJ2-6, the V gene TRBV12-3 or TRBV12-4, with 9 positions matching TRBD1. The CDR3 covers 16 residues. The ends lost 4 bases at V and 2 bases at J; junction bases unmatched: 3. DNA for the CDR3: TGTGCCAGCAGTTCGGGACAGGGAACTGGGGCCAACGTCCTGACTTTC. Its protein is CASSSGQGTGANVLTF.

The V and J genes are TRBV27 and TRBJ2-3; 9 bases agree with TRBD1. V trimming: 5 bases; J trimming: 8 bases; junction bases outside the gene matches: 8. Germline loops: CDR1 MNHEY, CDR2 SMNVEV (reference sequence). The CDR3 is 14 residues long. For the CDR3, the DNA is TGTGCCAGCAGTCTACAGGGGGCGCCGGGTACGCAGTATTTT. Its translation: CASSLQGAPGTQYF.

This clonotype has a handful of counts. The V call is TRBV6-5, the J call TRBJ1-5, with 10 bases fitting TRBD1. Unmatched junction bases numbered 6, after V lost 2 bases and J lost 5 bases. Per the germline V gene, CDR1 is MNHEY and CDR2 is SVGAGI. The CDR3 spans 16 residues. The CDR3 bases are TGTGCCAGCAGTTACCTCTCCGGGACAGGGGATCAGCCCCAGCATTTT. The encoded protein is CASSYLSGTGDQPQHF.

This clonotype was recorded at least ten times. The chain links TRBV29-1 to TRBJ2-1; D gene unclear. The germline V gene encodes CDR1 SQVTM and CDR2 ANQGSEA. The ends were cut back, 4 bases at V and 0 bases at J, with 10 bases in the middle. The CDR3 contains 14 residues. The CDR3 nucleotides read TGCAGCGTTGTCGAGATCGGCTCCTACAATGAGCAGTTCTTC. Residues: CSVVEIGSYNEQFF.